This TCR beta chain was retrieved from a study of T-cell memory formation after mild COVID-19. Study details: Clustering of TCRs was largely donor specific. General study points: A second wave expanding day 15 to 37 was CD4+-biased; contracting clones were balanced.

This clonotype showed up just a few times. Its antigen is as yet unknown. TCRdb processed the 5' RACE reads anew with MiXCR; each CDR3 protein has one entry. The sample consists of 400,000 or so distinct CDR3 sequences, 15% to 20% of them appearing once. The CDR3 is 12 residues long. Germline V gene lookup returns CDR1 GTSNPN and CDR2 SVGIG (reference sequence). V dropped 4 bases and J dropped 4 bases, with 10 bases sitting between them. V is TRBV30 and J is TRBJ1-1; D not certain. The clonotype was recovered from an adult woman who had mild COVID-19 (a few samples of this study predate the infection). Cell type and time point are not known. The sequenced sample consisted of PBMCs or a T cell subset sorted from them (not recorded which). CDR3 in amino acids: CAWKWGSTEAFF. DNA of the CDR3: TGTGCCTGGAAATGGGGTAGCACTGAAGCTTTCTTT.